This T cell receptor (beta chain) is from a study of CD4 T cells in relation to SARS-CoV-2 and coronaviruses. With respect to this clone: Its target is unknown.

The unexposed donors gave CD4+ T cells in about 2010-2019, prior to COVID-19. After roughly 9 days of culture, CD4+ T cells were isolated. TCRdb keeps only in-frame clones here, not all; method: immunoSEQ multiplex PCR. The table includes approximately 24,000 clones, 60% to 75% detected once. Overall study results and limits: Monoreactive clones expanded significantly more to SARS-CoV-2 than crossreactive clones did.

CDR1 and CDR2 (germline): MNHEY, SVGAGI. V shed 4 bases, J shed 3 bases, and the junction held 3 bases outside the gene matches. The CDR3 has 15 amino acids. The V call is TRBV6-5, the J call TRBJ2-2; 9 nucleotides align to TRBD2. Material: CD4+ T cells from PBMCs, cultured in vitro. The sequence derives from a human donor in good health. Here the CDR3 DNA reads TGTGCCAGCAGTTTTAGCGGGGGAGACACCGGGGAGCTGTTTTTT. As protein: CASSFSGGDTGELFF.